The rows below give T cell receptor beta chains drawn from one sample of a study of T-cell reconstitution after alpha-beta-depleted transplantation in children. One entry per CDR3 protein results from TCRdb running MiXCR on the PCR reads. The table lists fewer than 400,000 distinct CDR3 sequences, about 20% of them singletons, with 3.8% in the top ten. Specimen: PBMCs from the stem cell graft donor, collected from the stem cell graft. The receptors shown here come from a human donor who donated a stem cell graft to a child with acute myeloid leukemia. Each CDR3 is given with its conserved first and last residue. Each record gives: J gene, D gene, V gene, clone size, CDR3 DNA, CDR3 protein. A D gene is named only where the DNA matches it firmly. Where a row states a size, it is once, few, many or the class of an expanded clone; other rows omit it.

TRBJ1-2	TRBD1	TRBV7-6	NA	TGTGCCAGCAGCTTAGAGGGGGACAGCTATGGCTACACCTTC	CASSLEGDSYGYTF
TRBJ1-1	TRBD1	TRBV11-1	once	TGTGCCAGCAGCTCTCCCGGGACAGGGGTTTTACGGACTGAAGCTTTCTTT	CASSSPGTGVLRTEAFF
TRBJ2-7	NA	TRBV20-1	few	TGCAGTGCTAGAGATGATGGACGACGGACCTACGAGCAGTACTTC	CSARDDGRRTYEQYF
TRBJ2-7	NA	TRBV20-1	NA	TGCAGTGCTAGCCCCCCTGGGTTGGACTACGAGCAGTACTTC	CSASPPGLDYEQYF
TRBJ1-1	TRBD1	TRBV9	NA	TGTGCCAGCAGCCCTCCATCAGGGGGAGGTTTCACTGAAGCTTTCTTT	CASSPPSGGGFTEAFF
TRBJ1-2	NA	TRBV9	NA	TGTGCCAGCAGCGCCCTACAGGGTGGTGGCAGCTATGGCTACACCTTC	CASSALQGGGSYGYTF
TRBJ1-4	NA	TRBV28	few	TGTGCCAGCAGTTTTGCGAGGGTTGGGGAAAAACTGTTTTTT	CASSFARVGEKLFF
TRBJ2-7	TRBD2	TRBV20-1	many	TGCAGTGCTAGACGTAGCGGGAGCGGGGGCGAGCAGTACTTC	CSARRSGSGGEQYF
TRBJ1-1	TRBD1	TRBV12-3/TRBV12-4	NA	TGTGCCAGCAGCGCCGGGACAGGGGGAGTCACTGAAGCTTTCTTT	CASSAGTGGVTEAFF
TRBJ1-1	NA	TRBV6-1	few	TGTGCCAGCAGTCAGTCATGGTGGGCCACTGAAGCTTTCTTT	CASSQSWWATEAFF
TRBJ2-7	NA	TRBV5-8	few	TGTGCCAGCAGCTTGATGGGCTCGGTATATTACGAGCAGTACTTC	CASSLMGSVYYEQYF
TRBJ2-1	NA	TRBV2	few	TGTGCCAGCATCGTAGACGCCTACAATGAGCAGTTCTTC	CASIVDAYNEQFF
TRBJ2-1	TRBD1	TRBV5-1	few	TGCGCCAGCAGCTCCACAGGGGTTGGATCCTACAATGAGCAGTTCTTC	CASSSTGVGSYNEQFF
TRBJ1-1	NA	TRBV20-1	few	TGCAGTGCAAACATCGCCGACAGGTCTGGGGTCGAAGCTTTCTTT	CSANIADRSGVEAFF
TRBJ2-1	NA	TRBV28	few	TGTGCCAGCAGTTTTATCTACAATGAGCAGTTCTTC	CASSFIYNEQFF
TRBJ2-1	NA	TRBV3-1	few	TGTGCCAGCAGCCATTGGGGCTCCTCATCGAGTGAGCAGTTCTTC	CASSHWGSSSSEQFF
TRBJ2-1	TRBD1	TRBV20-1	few	TGCAGTGGTGGAGACAGGGGACACAATGAGCAGTTCTTC	CSGGDRGHNEQFF
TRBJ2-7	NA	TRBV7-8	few	TGTGCCAGCAGCCCGACGAGGCGGTACGAGCAGTACTTC	CASSPTRRYEQYF
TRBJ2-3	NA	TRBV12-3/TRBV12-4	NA	TGTGCCAGCAGTTTATTCTCAGGGAGCGCGACAGATACGCAGTATTTT	CASSLFSGSATDTQYF
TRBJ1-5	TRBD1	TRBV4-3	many	TGCGCCAGCAGCCCCGGGACAGGGGGATTGGATCAGCCCCAGCATTTT	CASSPGTGGLDQPQHF
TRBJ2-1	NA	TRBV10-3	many	TGTGCCATCAGTGAGTCAGGGGAGACCTACAATGAGCAGTTCTTC	CAISESGETYNEQFF
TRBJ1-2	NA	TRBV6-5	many	TGTGCCAGCAGCCCCCTGGACCTCCCGGGCGGCTACACCTTC	CASSPLDLPGGYTF
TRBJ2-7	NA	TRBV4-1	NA	TGCGCCAGCAGCCAAGATGCAGCAGTTGGCTACGAGCAGTACTTC	CASSQDAAVGYEQYF
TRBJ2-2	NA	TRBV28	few	TGTGCCAGCAGTCACAGGGCGGGCACCGGGGAGCTGTTTTTT	CASSHRAGTGELFF
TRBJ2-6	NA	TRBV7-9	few	TGTGCCAGCAGCTCTAGCCAACAGGGTTATAGGGCCAACGTCCTGACTTTC	CASSSSQQGYRANVLTF
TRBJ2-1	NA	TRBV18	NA	TGTGCCAGCTCACCAATGGGTCACTACCTAATCGGGAATGAGCAGTTCTTC	CASSPMGHYLIGNEQFF
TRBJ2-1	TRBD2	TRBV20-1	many	TGCAGTGCAAGGACTAGCGGGAGGGGGCTCTACAATGAGCAGTTCTTC	CSARTSGRGLYNEQFF
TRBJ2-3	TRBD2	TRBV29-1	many	TGCAGCGTGGCCGGGACTAGCGGATTCACAGATACGCAGTATTTT	CSVAGTSGFTDTQYF
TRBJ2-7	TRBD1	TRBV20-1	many	TGCAGTGCATCCCGACCTACAGGGGCAGCTGACTACGAGCAGTACTTC	CSASRPTGAADYEQYF
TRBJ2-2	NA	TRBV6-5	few	TGTGCCAGCAGTTACGACCTCTACACCGGGGAGCTGTTTTTT	CASSYDLYTGELFF
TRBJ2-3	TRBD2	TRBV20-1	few	TGCAGTGCCCTACTAGCGGGAGGGACAGATACGCAGTATTTT	CSALLAGGTDTQYF
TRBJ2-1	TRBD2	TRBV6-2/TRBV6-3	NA	TGTGCCAGCAGTTATTCAAGCGGGACTGATGAGCAGTTCTTC	CASSYSSGTDEQFF
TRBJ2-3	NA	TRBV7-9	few	TGTGCCAGCACCTCATTCGAGGGAGATACGCAGTATTTT	CASTSFEGDTQYF
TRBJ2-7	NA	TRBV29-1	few	TGCAGCGTATCTCGTGGACAAGACTACGAGCAGTACTTC	CSVSRGQDYEQYF
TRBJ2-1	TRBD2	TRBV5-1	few	TGCGCCAGCATGCTAGCGGACTTGTACAATGAGCAGTTCTTC	CASMLADLYNEQFF
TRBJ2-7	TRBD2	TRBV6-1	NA	TGTGCCAGCAGTAGGCCCCCGCGGGAGGCCCTCGAGCAGTACTTC	CASSRPPREALEQYF
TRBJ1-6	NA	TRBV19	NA	TGTGCCAGTAGTATAAAGGTGGATAATTCACCCCTCCACTTT	CASSIKVDNSPLHF
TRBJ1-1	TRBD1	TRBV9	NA	TGTGCCAGCAGCGAAATTTCCGGGACAGGGGGCAGGAAAACTGAAGCTTTCTTT	CASSEISGTGGRKTEAFF
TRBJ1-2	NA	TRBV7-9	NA	TGTGCCAGCAGCCCTTACGGCTACACCTTC	CASSPYGYTF
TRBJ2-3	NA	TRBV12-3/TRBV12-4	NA	TGTGCCAGCAGACAAGGGGCCGCCCATACGCAGTATTTT	CASRQGAAHTQYF
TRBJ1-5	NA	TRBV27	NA	TGTGCCAGCAGTTTAGGTGCGAGAAACAATCAGCCCCAGCATTTT	CASSLGARNNQPQHF
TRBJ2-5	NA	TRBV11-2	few	TGTGCCAGCAGCTTAAGGCGTAAAGAGACCCAGTACTTC	CASSLRRKETQYF
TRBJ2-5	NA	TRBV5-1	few	TGCGCCAGCAGCTTGAGGCTAGCGAAATTGGAGACCCAGTACTTC	CASSLRLAKLETQYF
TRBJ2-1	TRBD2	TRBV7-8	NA	TGTGCCAGCAGCTTAGTAAGACTAGCTGCCTACAATGAGCAGTTCTTC	CASSLVRLAAYNEQFF
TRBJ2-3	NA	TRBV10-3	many	TGTGCCATCAGTGAGGGGGATGTGGCAGATACGCAGTATTTT	CAISEGDVADTQYF
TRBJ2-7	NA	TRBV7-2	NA	TGTGCCAGCAGCTTAGGGATCCAGGGGAGGTACGAGCAGTACTTC	CASSLGIQGRYEQYF
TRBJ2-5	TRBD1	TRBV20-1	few	TGCAGTGCTTCGATGTACCTTGGGACAGGACTCCAAGAGACCCAGTACTTC	CSASMYLGTGLQETQYF
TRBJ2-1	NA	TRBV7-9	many	TGTGCCAGTCGTACAGTATACAATGAGCAGTTCTTC	CASRTVYNEQFF
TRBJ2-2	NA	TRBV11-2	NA	TGTGCCAGCACCGACGTCGGGGAGCTGTTTTTT	CASTDVGELFF
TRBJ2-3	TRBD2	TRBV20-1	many	TGCAGTGCGGGGACTAGCGGGAGCGATACGCAGTATTTT	CSAGTSGSDTQYF
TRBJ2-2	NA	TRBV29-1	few	TGCAGCGTTGGAGGATCAACCGGGGAGCTGTTTTTT	CSVGGSTGELFF
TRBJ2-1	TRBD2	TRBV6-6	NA	TGTGCCAGCAGGAGCGGGAGTTTCAATGAGCAGTTCTTC	CASRSGSFNEQFF
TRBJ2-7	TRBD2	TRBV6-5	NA	TGTGCCAGCAGTTACTCGCTAGCGGGATACGAGCAGTACTTC	CASSYSLAGYEQYF
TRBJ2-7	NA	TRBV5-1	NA	TGCGCCAGCGGGCGGGTGAGCTCCTACGAGCAGTACTTC	CASGRVSSYEQYF
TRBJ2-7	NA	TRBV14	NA	TGTGCCAGCAGCCAAGAATTCCTTGCATACGAGCAGTACTTC	CASSQEFLAYEQYF
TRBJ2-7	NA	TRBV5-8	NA	TGTGCCAGCAGCCTAGGGAGTGGGCACAAAGGGTACTTC	CASSLGSGHKGYF
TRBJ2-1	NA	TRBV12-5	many	TGTGCTAGTGGTTGGGGCCAGGGAAGCTCAAATGAGCAGTTCTTC	CASGWGQGSSNEQFF
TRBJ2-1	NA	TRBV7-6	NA	TGTGCCAGCAGCCTATCAGCGGCGAGCTCCTACAATGAGCAGTTCTTC	CASSLSAASSYNEQFF
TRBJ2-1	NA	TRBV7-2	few	TGTGCCAGCAGCGACGGCTACAATGAGCAGTTCTTC	CASSDGYNEQFF
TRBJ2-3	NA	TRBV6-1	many	TGTGCCAGCACCCAAGAGGGCACAGATACGCAGTATTTT	CASTQEGTDTQYF